These 28 T cell receptor beta chains originate from one sample sequenced in a study of T cell changes during pregnancy in multiple sclerosis. TCRdb's copy holds only in-frame clones and misses some; the assay was immunoSEQ multiplex PCR. The sample has about 50,000 clones, about nine tenths seen once. The source material was CD4+ T cells from peripheral blood mononuclear cells, sampled after pregnancy. The receptors originated from a female donor with multiple sclerosis, enrolled in a pregnancy study.

The rearrangement uses TRBV28 and TRBJ2-7; D might be TRBD2 (6 bases). The CDR3 extends over 16 amino acids. CDR1 and CDR2 from the germline V gene are MDHEN and SYDVKM. V shed 2 bases and J shed 3 bases, with 17 bases lying between them. The CDR3 reads CASSLGVFRGIYEQYF. DNA of the CDR3: TGTGCCAGCAGTTTAGGGGTTTTTCGCGGGATCTACGAGCAGTACTTC.

The rearrangement joins TRBV18 to TRBJ2-3; TRBD1 matches at 7 bases. J was trimmed by 4 bases and V by 2 bases; bases with no gene match: 15. This CDR3 is 18 amino acids long. CDR1 and CDR2 (germline): KGHSH, LQKENI. The CDR3 DNA follows: TGTGCCAGCTCACCAGTGCATTCCCGAGAACAGGGGCCAGATACGCAGTATTTT. It yields the protein CASSPVHSREQGPDTQYF.

The chain couples TRBV18 to TRBJ1-1; 10 nucleotides agree with TRBD1. Germline V lookup: CDR1 KGHSH, CDR2 LQKENI. The CDR3 is made up of 14 amino acids. Germline trimming cut 0 bases from V and 11 bases from J; bases unmatched to any gene: 6. The CDR3 DNA sequence: TGTGCCAGCTCACCACCGACAGGGGGCAGGGAGGCTTTCTTT. Its protein product is CASSPPTGGREAFF.

The chain is built from TRBV29-1 and TRBJ1-2, with no clear D. Germline V gives CDR1 SQVTM, CDR2 ANQGSEA. The CDR3 is 14 residues long. Trimming took 2 bases from V and 8 from J, leaving 18 bases between them. As DNA, the CDR3 is TGCAGCGTTGAATATTCGGGGTTAGGTGGGGGCTACACCTTC. Translated, it gives CSVEYSGLGGGYTF.

The V call is TRBV12-5, the J call TRBJ1-1; D gene ambiguous. The CDR3 contains 12 residues. Germline CDR1 LGHNT, CDR2 FRNRAP. V lost 9 bases and J 1 base, leaving 9 bases between the germline ends. The chain's CDR3 is CARSSGNTEAFF. The CDR3 DNA sequence: TGTGCTAGGTCCTCAGGGAACACTGAAGCTTTCTTT.

The gene calls are TRBV29-1 and TRBJ1-1; D is uncertain. The CDR3 consists of 12 residues. Trimming took 5 bases from V and 1 from J, leaving 8 bases between them. Germline lookup yields CDR1 SQVTM and CDR2 ANQGSEA. Here the CDR3 DNA reads TGCAGCGTTCATAGAGGGAACACTGAAGCTTTCTTT. Its translation: CSVHRGNTEAFF.

This rearrangement joins TRBV5-6 to TRBJ2-2; D is unresolved. V gave up 5 bases and J gave up 3 bases, with 11 bases separating them. The CDR3 is made up of 14 amino acids. Germline assignment: CDR1 SGHDT and CDR2 YYEEEE. The CDR3 coding sequence is TGTGCCAGCAGTCGTGACATGGACACCGGGGAGCTGTTTTTT. Translating it yields CASSRDMDTGELFF.

This chain connects TRBV11-3 to TRBJ2-5, with TRBD1 identical over 7 bases. The CDR3 is made up of 16 amino acids. Germline V lookup: CDR1 SGHNT, CDR2 YENEEA. J gave up 7 bases and V 5 bases, and 16 bases lay outside the gene matches. The CDR3 DNA reads as TGTGCCAGCAGCCGGCACAGGGGTCGATCGTCCGGGACCCAGTACTTC. It encodes CASSRHRGRSSGTQYF.

The rearrangement links TRBV5-8 to TRBJ1-1, with 9 bases aligning to TRBD1. Germline CDR1 is SGHTS and CDR2 is YDEGEE. The V gene end was trimmed by 3 bases and the J gene end by 0 bases; junction bases not matched to a gene: 0. The CDR3 consists of 14 residues. CDR3 nucleotide sequence: TGTGCCAGCAGCTGGGACAGGGTGAACACTGAAGCTTTCTTT. Residues: CASSWDRVNTEAFF.

The chain couples TRBV9 to TRBJ2-5; perhaps TRBD2 as D (5 bases). With 0 bases removed from V and 2 bases from J, the gap between germline ends came to 14 bases. CDR3 length equals 16 residues. Germline CDR1 reads SGDLS; CDR2 reads YYNGEE. The CDR3 is CASSVGVVRAQETQYF. CDR3 DNA sequence: TGTGCCAGCAGCGTAGGGGTTGTGAGGGCACAAGAGACCCAGTACTTC.

The J gene is TRBJ2-7, the V gene TRBV28; no definite D call. With 5 bases removed from V and 6 bases from J, the gap between germline ends came to 14 bases. The germline V gene encodes CDR1 MDHEN and CDR2 SYDVKM. This CDR3 has 13 amino acids. CDR3: CASSPQVRFEQYF. CDR3 nucleotide sequence: TGTGCCAGCAGTCCTCAGGTCCGGTTCGAGCAGTACTTC. The full variable domain, completed using reference TRBV28 and TRBJ2-7, is DVKVTQSSRYLVKRTGEKVFLECVQDMDHENMFWYRQDPGLGLRLIYFSYDVKMKEKGDIPEGYSVSREKKERFSLILESASTNQTSMYLCASSPQVRFEQYFGPGTRLTVT.

This chain uses TRBV2 with TRBJ1-5, with D hard to call. Germline-derived CDR1 and CDR2 are SNHLY and FYNNEI. The CDR3 is 16 residues long. Trimming removed 2 bases at V and 0 bases at J, with 11 bases between. CDR3 bases: TGTGCCAGCAGTGAAAGAGGATTTTTTAGCAATCAGCCCCAGCATTTT. This translates into CASSERGFFSNQPQHF.

The chain employs TRBV6-5 and TRBJ2-7; TRBD1 is a possible D gene (5 bases). Germline V gene sequence: CDR1 MNHEY, CDR2 SVGAGI. Trimming left V 2 bases short and J 2 bases short, with 7 bases between. CDR3 length: 13 amino acids. This chain's CDR3 is CASSYGRAYEQYF. DNA of the CDR3: TGTGCCAGCAGTTACGGCAGGGCCTACGAGCAGTACTTC.

The rearrangement uses TRBV29-1 and TRBJ2-1; 10 bases are a match to TRBD2. The germline V gene encodes CDR1 SQVTM and CDR2 ANQGSEA. The CDR3 contains 15 residues. Germline trimming cut 1 base from V and 5 bases from J; bases unmatched to any gene: 5. The CDR3 region has the DNA TGCAGCGTTGAAGTTCTCAGCGGGAGGGACAATGAGCAGTTCTTC. Amino acids: CSVEVLSGRDNEQFF.

The chain couples TRBV7-3 to TRBJ2-2; D is uncertain. This CDR3 comprises 14 residues. Trimming removed 3 bases at V and 2 bases at J, with 7 bases between. CDR1 is SGHTA, CDR2 FQGTGA, per germline. The CDR3 nucleotides are TGTGCCAGCAGCTTCTACCATAACACCGGGGAGCTGTTTTTT. It encodes CASSFYHNTGELFF.

V and J are TRBV10-3 and TRBJ2-7; 11 bases agree with TRBD2. CDR3 size: 16 residues. Germline lookup yields CDR1 ENHRY and CDR2 SYGVKD. Losses at the gene ends were 6 bases for V and 2 bases for J; bases not matched to a gene: 9. CDR3 nucleotide sequence: TGTGCCATCAGCTCCCGAGGGACTAGCGGACCCTACGAGCAGTACTTC. Translated: CAISSRGTSGPYEQYF.

The CDR3 region is CASSFLVAQFTGELFF. DNA of the CDR3: TGTGCCAGCAGTTTCCTGGTAGCGCAGTTCACCGGGGAGCTGTTTTTT. V is TRBV28 and J is TRBJ2-2; weak D call: TRBD2 (5 bases). The ends were cut back, 3 bases at V and 4 bases at J, with 15 bases in the middle. This CDR3 is built from 16 residues. The V gene's germline CDR1 is MDHEN and CDR2 SYDVKM.

J is TRBJ2-6 and V is TRBV18, with 7 nucleotides matching TRBD1. CDR3 length: 17 residues. Germline CDR1 is KGHSH and CDR2 is LQKENI. V was clipped by 4 bases and J by 0 bases; unmatched bases: 6. CDR3 DNA: TGTGCCAGCTCACTAACAGGGGTTCTCTCTGGGGCCAACGTCCTGACTTTC. Its translation: CASSLTGVLSGANVLTF. Together with reference TRBV18 and TRBJ2-6, the CDR3 gives the full variable domain: NAGVMQNPRHLVRRRGQEARLRCSPMKGHSHVYWYRQLPEEGLKFMVYLQKENIIDESGMPKERFSAEFPKEGPSILRIQQVVRGDSAAYFCASSLTGVLSGANVLTFGAGSRLTVL.

This clone was detected only once. V is TRBV6-1 and J is TRBJ1-2; D perhaps matches TRBD1 (6 bases). The CDR3 covers 13 residues. Germline CDR1 and CDR2: MNHNS and SASEGT. The V gene lost 1 base and the J gene lost 8 bases, with 11 bases spanning the gap. The CDR3 DNA sequence: TGTGCCAGCAGTGAAGGACAGGTGGGGGGCTACACCTTC. It is translated as CASSEGQVGGYTF.

The sample holds one count of this clone. The V and J genes are TRBV2 and TRBJ1-2; 11 bases match TRBD1. J lost 5 bases, V lost 8 bases, and 13 bases had no gene match. The CDR3 has 16 residues. The germline V gene has CDR1 SNHLY and CDR2 FYNNEI. CDR3 in amino acids: CASCLTADRGLYGYTF. The CDR3, as DNA: TGTGCCAGCTGTCTGACGGCGGACAGGGGGCTATATGGCTACACCTTC.

CDR3 bases: TGTGCCAGTAGAGACAGGACGCAGACCACTGAAGCTTTCTTT. Its protein product is CASRDRTQTTEAFF. The V gene is TRBV19, the J gene TRBJ1-1, with a tentative D call TRBD1 (6 bases). Germline V lookup: CDR1 LNHDA, CDR2 SQIVND (reference sequence). This CDR3 comprises 14 residues. Trimming removed 6 bases from V and 4 bases from J, with 15 bases in between.

The rearrangement uses TRBV6-5 and TRBJ2-7, with TRBD1 identical over 8 bases. The V segment lost 5 bases and the J segment 5 bases; nucleotides outside the gene matches: 8. Germline CDR1 is MNHEY and CDR2 is SVGAGI. The length of the CDR3 is 14 residues. CDR3 nucleotide sequence: TGTGCCAGCAGTACCTACAGGGGGGTTGACGAGCAGTACTTC. It yields the protein CASSTYRGVDEQYF.

The genes are TRBV7-2 and TRBJ2-7; 10 nucleotides line up with TRBD2. Germline CDR1 is SGHTA and CDR2 is FQGNSA. The CDR3 runs 14 residues. V was clipped by 3 bases and J by 2 bases; unmatched bases: 1. The chain's CDR3 is CASSFTSGTYEQYF. The CDR3 DNA reads as TGTGCCAGCAGCTTTACTAGCGGGACCTACGAGCAGTACTTC.

The chain combines TRBV11-2 with TRBJ1-5; D is possibly TRBD1 (5 bases). The germline V gene has CDR1 SGHAT and CDR2 FQNNGV. This CDR3 comprises 13 residues. V was pared by 4 bases and J by 6 bases, with 10 bases between. This CDR3 is CASSSGLAQPQHF. As DNA, the CDR3 is TGTGCCAGCAGCTCAGGGTTGGCTCAGCCCCAGCATTTT.

The DNA of the CDR3 is TGTGCCAGCAGTCAGGGTCGCAATGAGCAGTTCTTC. The encoded protein is CASSQGRNEQFF. The chain has TRBV6-6 and TRBJ2-1, with a possible D match to TRBD1 (5 bases). CDR1 MNHNY and CDR2 SVGAGI come from the germline V gene (reference sequence). Trimming shortened V by 5 bases and J by 6 bases, and 8 bases separated the two germline ends. The CDR3 is 12 residues long.

The chain has TRBV29-1 and TRBJ2-3, with D possibly TRBD2 on 5 matching bases. Germline CDR1 reads SQVTM; CDR2 reads ANQGSEA. The length of the CDR3 is 15 residues. Trimming cost V 5 bases and J 5 bases, with 20 bases left between them. In DNA, the CDR3 is TGCAGCGTTCAAGTGGCGGGCGGCTTGGGAGATACGCAGTATTTT. Translation: CSVQVAGGLGDTQYF.

The V gene is TRBV28, the J gene TRBJ1-2; tentative D call: TRBD1 (6 bases). The germline V gene has CDR1 MDHEN and CDR2 SYDVKM. V lost 1 base and J 7 bases, leaving 16 bases between the germline ends. The CDR3 spans 15 residues. In nucleotides, the CDR3 is TGTGCCAGCAGTTTATTTACCCAGGGGTTGGTTGGCTACACCTTC. It codes for CASSLFTQGLVGYTF.

In this sample, this clone turned up once. This sequence joins TRBV4-1 and TRBJ2-5; D ambiguous. The germline V and J ends were trimmed by 1 base and 4 bases, with 10 bases remaining between them. Germline V gene sequence: CDR1 MGHRA, CDR2 YSYEKL. The CDR3 is 14 residues long. CDR3 region: CASSQVHSIETQYF. The DNA for the CDR3 is TGCGCCAGCAGCCAAGTCCACAGCATAGAGACCCAGTACTTC.